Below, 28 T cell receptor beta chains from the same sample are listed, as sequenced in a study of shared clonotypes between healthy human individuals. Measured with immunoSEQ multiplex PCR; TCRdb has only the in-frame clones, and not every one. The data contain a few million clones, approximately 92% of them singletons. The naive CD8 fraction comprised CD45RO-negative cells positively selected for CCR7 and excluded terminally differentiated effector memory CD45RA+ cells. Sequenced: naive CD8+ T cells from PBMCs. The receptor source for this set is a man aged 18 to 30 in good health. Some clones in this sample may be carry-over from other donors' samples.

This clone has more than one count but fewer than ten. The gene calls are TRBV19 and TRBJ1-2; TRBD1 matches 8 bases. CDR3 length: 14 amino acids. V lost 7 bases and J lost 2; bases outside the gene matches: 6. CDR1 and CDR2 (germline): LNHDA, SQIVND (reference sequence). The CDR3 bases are TGTGCCAGTAACCAGGACAGGGTCAACTATGGCTACACCTTC. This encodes CASNQDRVNYGYTF.

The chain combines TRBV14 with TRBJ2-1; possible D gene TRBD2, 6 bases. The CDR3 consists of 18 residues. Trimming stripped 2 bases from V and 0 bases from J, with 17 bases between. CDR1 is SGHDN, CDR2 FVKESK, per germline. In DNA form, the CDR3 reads TGTGCCAGCAGCCAAAGGTTGATAGCGGTTAGCTCCTACAATGAGCAGTTCTTC. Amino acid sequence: CASSQRLIAVSSYNEQFF.

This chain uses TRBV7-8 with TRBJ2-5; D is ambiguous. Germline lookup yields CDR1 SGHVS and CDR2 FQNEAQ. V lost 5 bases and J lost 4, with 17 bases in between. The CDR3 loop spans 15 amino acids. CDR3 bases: TGTGCCAGCAGCCCCCCTGCAAAGGGAAGAGAGACCCAGTACTTC. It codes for CASSPPAKGRETQYF.

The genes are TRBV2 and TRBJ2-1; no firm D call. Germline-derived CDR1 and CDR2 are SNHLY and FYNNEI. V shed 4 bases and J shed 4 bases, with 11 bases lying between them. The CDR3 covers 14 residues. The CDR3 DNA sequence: TGTGCCAGCAGTGGAAACTCTAAATACAATGAGCAGTTCTTC. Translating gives CASSGNSKYNEQFF.

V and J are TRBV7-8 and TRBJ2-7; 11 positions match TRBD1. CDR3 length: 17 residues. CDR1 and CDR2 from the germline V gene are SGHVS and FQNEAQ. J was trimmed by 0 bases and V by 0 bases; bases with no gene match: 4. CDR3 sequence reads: CASSLARTGGSSYEQYF. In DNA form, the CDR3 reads TGTGCCAGCAGCTTAGCGAGGACAGGGGGCAGCTCCTACGAGCAGTACTTC.

This CDR3 is CASSLTTGELFF. The CDR3 DNA is TGTGCCAGCAGCTTAACGACCGGGGAGCTGTTTTTT. The chain couples TRBV11-1 to TRBJ2-2; D is unclear. V lost 2 bases and J lost 5, with 3 bases in between. Germline CDR1 SGHAT, CDR2 FQDESV (reference sequence). The CDR3 is made up of 12 amino acids.

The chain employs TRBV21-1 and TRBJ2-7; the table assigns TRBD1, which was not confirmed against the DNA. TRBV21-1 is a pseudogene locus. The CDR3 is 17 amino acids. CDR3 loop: CASSTVDRVGHFYEQYF. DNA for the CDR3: TGTGCCAGCAGCACCGTAGACAGGGTGGGACACTTCTACGAGCAGTACTTC.

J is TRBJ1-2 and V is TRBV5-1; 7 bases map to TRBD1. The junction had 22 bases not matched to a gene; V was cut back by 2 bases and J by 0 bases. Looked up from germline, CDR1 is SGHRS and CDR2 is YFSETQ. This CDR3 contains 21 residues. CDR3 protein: CASSFKLQWVRGQNSNYGYTF. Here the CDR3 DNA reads TGCGCCAGCAGCTTCAAGCTTCAATGGGTAAGGGGGCAAAACTCTAACTATGGCTACACCTTC.

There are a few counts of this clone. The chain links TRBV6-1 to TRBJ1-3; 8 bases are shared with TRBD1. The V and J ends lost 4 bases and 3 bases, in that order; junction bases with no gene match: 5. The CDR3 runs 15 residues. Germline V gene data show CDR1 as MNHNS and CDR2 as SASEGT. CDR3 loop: CASSADRGVGNTIYF. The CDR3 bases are TGTGCCAGCAGTGCAGACAGGGGTGTTGGAAACACCATATATTTT.

The CDR3 DNA reads as TGTGCCAGCAGTGGTAACAGGGGAGGAGCCGGGGAGCTGTTTTTT. Its protein product is CASSGNRGGAGELFF. This sequence joins TRBV6-5 and TRBJ2-2; D is possibly TRBD1 (7 bases). Germline V gene data show CDR1 as MNHEY and CDR2 as SVGAGI. V was pared by 5 bases and J by 6 bases, with 16 bases between. The CDR3 is 15 residues long.

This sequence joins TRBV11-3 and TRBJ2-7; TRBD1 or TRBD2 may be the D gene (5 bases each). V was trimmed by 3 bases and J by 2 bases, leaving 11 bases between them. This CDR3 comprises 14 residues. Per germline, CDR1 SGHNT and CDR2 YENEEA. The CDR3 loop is CASSFGTETYEQYF. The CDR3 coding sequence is TGTGCCAGCAGCTTTGGGACGGAGACCTACGAGCAGTACTTC.

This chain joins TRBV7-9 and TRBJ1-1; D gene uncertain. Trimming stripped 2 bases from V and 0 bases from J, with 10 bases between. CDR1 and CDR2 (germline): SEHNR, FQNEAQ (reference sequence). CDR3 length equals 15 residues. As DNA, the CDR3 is TGTGCCAGCAGCTTACCAGGAGTTTTGAACACTGAAGCTTTCTTT. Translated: CASSLPGVLNTEAFF.

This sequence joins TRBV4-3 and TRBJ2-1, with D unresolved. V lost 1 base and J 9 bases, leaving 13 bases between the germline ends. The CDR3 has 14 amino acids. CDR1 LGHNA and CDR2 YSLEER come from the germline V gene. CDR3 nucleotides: TGCGCCAGCAGCCAAGTGTTACCGCCTGGTGAGCAGTTCTTC. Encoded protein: CASSQVLPPGEQFF.

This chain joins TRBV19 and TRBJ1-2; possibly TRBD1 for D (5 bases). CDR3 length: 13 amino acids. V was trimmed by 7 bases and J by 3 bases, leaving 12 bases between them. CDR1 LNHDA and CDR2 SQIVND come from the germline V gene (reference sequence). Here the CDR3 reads CASNFGGHYGYTF. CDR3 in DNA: TGTGCCAGTAATTTCGGGGGTCACTATGGCTACACCTTC.

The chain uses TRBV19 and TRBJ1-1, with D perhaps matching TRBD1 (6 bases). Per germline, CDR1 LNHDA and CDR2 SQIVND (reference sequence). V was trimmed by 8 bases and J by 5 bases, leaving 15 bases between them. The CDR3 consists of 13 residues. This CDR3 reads CASLSKGGTEAFF. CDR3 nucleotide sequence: TGTGCCAGTCTTTCAAAGGGGGGGACTGAAGCTTTCTTT.

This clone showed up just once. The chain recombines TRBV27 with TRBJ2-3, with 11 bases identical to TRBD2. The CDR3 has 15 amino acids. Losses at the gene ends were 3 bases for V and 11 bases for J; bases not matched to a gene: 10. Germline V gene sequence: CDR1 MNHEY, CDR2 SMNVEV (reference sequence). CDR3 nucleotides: TGTGCCAGCAGTTTGCTAGCGGGAGGCGGGGGTGGGCAGTATTTT. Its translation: CASSLLAGGGGGQYF.

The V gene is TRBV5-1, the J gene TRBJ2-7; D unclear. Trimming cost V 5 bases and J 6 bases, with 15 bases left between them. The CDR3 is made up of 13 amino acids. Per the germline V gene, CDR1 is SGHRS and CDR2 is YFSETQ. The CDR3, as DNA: TGCGCCAGCAGTTTATCCTCTTCTCCCGAGCAGTACTTC. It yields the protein CASSLSSSPEQYF.

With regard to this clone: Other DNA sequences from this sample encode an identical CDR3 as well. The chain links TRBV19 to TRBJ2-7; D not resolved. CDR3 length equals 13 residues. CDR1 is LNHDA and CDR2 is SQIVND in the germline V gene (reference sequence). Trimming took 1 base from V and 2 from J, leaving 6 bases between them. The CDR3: CASSIGQPYEQYF. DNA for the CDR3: TGTGCCAGTAGTATAGGGCAGCCCTACGAGCAGTACTTC.

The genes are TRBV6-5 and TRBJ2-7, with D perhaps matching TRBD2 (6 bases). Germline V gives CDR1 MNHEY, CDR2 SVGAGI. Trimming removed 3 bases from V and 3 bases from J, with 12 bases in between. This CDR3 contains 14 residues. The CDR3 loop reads CASSYSGLIYEQYF. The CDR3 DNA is TGTGCCAGCAGTTATTCGGGACTGATCTACGAGCAGTACTTC.

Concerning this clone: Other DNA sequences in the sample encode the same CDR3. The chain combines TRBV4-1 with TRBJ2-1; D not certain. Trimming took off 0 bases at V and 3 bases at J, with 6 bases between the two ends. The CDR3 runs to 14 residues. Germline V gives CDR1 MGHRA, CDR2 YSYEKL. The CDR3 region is CASSQDPSYNEQFF. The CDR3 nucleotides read TGCGCCAGCAGCCAAGATCCCAGCTACAATGAGCAGTTCTTC.

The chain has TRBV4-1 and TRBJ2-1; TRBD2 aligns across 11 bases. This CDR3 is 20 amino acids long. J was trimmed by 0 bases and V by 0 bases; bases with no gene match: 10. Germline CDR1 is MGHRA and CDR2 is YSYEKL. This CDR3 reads CASSQDPWLAGGLSYNEQFF. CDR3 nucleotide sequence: TGCGCCAGCAGCCAAGATCCGTGGCTAGCGGGAGGCCTCTCCTACAATGAGCAGTTCTTC.

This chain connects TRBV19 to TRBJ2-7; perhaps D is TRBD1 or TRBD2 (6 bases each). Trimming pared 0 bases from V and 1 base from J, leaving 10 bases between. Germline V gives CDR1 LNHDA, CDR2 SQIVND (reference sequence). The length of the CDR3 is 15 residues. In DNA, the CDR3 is TGTGCCAGTAGTATAGACGAGGGGGGATCCTACGAGCAGTACTTC. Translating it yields CASSIDEGGSYEQYF.

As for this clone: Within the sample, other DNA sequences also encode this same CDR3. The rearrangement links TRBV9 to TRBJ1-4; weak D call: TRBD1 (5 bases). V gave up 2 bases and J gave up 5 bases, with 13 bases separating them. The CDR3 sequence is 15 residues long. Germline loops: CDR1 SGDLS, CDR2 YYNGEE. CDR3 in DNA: TGTGCCAGCAGCGTGGGCGGGAGGACAAATGAAAAACTGTTTTTT. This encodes CASSVGGRTNEKLFF. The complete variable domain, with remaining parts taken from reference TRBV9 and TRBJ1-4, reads DSGVTQTPKHLITATGQRVTLRCSPRSGDLSVYWYQQSLDQGLQFLIQYYNGEERAKGNILERFSAQQFPDLHSELNLSSLELGDSALYFCASSVGGRTNEKLFFGSGTQLSVL.

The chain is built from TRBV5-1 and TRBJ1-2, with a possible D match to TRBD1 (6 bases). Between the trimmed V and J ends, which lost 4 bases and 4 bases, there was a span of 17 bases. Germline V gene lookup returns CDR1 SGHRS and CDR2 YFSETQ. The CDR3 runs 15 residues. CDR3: CASSDPGAALYGYTF. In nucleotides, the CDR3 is TGCGCCAGCAGCGACCCAGGGGCCGCCCTCTATGGCTACACCTTC. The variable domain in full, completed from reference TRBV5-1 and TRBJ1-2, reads KAGVTQTPRYLIKTRGQQVTLSCSPISGHRSVSWYQQTPGQGLQFLFEYFSETQRNKGNFPGRFSGRQFSNSRSEMNVSTLELGDSALYLCASSDPGAALYGYTFGSGTRLTVV.

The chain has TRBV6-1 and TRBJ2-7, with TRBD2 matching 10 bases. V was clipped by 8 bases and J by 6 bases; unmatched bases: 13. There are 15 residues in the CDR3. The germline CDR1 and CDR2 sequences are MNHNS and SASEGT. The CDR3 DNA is TGTGCCAGCGGCGCCATGGGACTAGCGTTGGTCGAGCAGTACTTC. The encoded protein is CASGAMGLALVEQYF.

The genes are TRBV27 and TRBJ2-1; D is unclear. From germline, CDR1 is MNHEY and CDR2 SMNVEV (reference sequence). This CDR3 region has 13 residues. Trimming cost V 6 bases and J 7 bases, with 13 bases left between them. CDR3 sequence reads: CASSPTRPNEQFF. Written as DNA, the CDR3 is TGTGCCAGCAGCCCTACGCGGCCAAATGAGCAGTTCTTC.

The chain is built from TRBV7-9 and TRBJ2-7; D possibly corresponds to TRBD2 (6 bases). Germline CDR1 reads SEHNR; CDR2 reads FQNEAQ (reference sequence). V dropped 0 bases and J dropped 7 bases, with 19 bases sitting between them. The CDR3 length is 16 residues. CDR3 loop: CASSLAPASEAGEQYF. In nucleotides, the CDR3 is TGTGCCAGCAGCTTAGCGCCCGCTTCGGAAGCGGGTGAGCAGTACTTC.

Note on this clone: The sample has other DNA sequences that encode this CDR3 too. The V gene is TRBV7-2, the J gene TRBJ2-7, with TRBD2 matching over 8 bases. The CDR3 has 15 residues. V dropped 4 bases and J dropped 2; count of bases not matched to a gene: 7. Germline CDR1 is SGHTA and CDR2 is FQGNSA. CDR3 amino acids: CASSSGLAGTYEQYF. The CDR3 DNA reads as TGTGCCAGCAGCTCCGGGCTAGCGGGTACCTACGAGCAGTACTTC.